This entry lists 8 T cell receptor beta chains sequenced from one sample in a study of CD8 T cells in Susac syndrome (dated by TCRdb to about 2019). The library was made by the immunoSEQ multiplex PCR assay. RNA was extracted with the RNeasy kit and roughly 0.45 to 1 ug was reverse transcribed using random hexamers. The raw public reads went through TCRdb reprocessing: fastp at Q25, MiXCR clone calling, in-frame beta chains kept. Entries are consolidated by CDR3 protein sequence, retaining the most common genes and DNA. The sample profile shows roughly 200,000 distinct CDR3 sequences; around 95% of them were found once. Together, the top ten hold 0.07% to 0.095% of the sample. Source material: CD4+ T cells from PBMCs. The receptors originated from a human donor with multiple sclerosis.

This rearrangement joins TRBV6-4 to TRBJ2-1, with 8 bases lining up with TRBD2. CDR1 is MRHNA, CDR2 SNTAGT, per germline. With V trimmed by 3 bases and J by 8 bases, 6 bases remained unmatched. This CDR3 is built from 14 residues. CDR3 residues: CASSDTGGLHEQFF. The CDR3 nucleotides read TGTGCCAGCAGTGATACGGGGGGGCTACATGAGCAGTTCTTC.

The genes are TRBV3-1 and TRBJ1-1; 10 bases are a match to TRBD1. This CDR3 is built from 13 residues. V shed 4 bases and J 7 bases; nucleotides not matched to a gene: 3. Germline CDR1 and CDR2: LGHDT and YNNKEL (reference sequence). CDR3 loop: CASSPTGGGEAFF. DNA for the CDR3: TGTGCCAGCAGCCCGACAGGGGGCGGTGAAGCTTTCTTT.

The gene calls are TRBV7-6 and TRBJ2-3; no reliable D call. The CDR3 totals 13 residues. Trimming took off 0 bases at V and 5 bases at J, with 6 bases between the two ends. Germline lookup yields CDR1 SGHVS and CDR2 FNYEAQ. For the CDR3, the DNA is TGTGCCAGCAGCTTAGCGCTAGAAGATACGCAGTATTTT. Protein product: CASSLALEDTQYF.

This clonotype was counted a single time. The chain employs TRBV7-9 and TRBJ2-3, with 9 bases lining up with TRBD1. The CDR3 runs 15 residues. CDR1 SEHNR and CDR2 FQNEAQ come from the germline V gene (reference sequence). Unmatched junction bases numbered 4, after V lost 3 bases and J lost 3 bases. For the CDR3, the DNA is TGTGCCAGCAGCTTCCTCGACAGGGGGACAGATACGCAGTATTTT. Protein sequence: CASSFLDRGTDTQYF.

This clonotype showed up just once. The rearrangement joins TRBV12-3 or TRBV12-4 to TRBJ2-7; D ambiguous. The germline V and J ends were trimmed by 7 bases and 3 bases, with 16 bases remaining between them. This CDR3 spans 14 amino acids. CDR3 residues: CASTLAGRVYEQYF. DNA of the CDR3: TGTGCCAGCACCTTGGCCGGGCGAGTCTACGAGCAGTACTTC.

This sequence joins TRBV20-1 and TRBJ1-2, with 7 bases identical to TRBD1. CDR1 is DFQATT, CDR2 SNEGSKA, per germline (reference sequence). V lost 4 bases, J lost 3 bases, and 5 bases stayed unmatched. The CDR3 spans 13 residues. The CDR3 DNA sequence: TGCAGTGCTAAAAGTGACAGGGACTATGGCTACACCTTC. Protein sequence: CSAKSDRDYGYTF.

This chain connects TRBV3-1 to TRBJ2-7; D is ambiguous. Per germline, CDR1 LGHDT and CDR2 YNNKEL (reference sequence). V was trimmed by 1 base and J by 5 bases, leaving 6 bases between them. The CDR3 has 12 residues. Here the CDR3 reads CASSQVVHEQYF. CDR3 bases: TGTGCCAGCAGCCAAGTGGTACACGAGCAGTACTTC.

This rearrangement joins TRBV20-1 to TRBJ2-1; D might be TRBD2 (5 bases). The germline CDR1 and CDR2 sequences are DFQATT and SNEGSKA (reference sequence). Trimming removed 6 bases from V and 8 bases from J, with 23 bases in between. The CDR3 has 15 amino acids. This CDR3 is CSAPRVGVQLDEQFF. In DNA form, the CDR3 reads TGCAGTGCGCCTCGGGTCGGGGTACAATTAGATGAGCAGTTCTTC.